This is a list of T cell receptor beta chains from one sample in a study of blood T cell repertoires in COVID-19. Here immunoSEQ multiplex PCR was the method, and the copy in TCRdb shows in-frame clones only, minus some. Here the sample spans 100,000 to 150,000 clones, around 83% being singletons. Sample: peripheral blood. The source is a man aged 60 to 75 with acute or convalescent COVID-19. The CDR3 runs from the conserved cysteine through the conserved F or W. The order of the fields is V gene, D gene, clone size, J gene, CDR3 protein, CDR3 DNA. D genes are given only for firm matches. For some rows the clone size is stated as once, few or many, or as a class when expanded; others skip it.

TRBV7-9	-	many	TRBJ2-2	CASSLAAGVVPGELFF	TGTGCCAGCAGCTTAGCTGCAGGGGTGGTTCCCGGGGAGCTGTTTTTT
TRBV7-9	-	-	TRBJ1-2	CASSFFLGDYTF	TGTGCCAGCAGCTTTTTCCTGGGAGACTACACCTTC
TRBV7-4	-	-	TRBJ1-4	CASSSQGGLSEKLFF	TGTGCCAGCAGTTCCCAAGGAGGGTTAAGTGAAAAACTGTTTTTT
TRBV30	-	-	TRBJ1-5	CAWRGANQPQHF	TGTGCCTGGAGAGGAGCGAATCAGCCCCAGCATTTT
TRBV27	-	-	TRBJ1-1	CASGSPYGSGGTEAFF	TGTGCCAGCGGCTCCCCGTACGGTTCAGGAGGCACTGAAGCTTTCTTT
TRBV6-5	TRBD1	once	TRBJ2-7	CASRPGGKYEQYF	TGTGCCAGCAGACCAGGGGGAAAGTACGAGCAGTACTTC
TRBV9	-	-	TRBJ2-2	CASSVALQDYTHTGELFF	TGTGCCAGCAGCGTAGCCCTACAGGACTATACCCACACCGGGGAGCTGTTTTTT
TRBV6-1	-	-	TRBJ2-3	CASSEGLADTQYF	TGTGCCAGCAGTGAAGGACTAGCAGATACGCAGTATTTT
TRBV28	-	-	TRBJ1-1	CASTLGGDGGTEAFF	TGTGCCAGCACCCTAGGCGGGGATGGGGGCACTGAAGCTTTCTTT
TRBV3-1/TRBV3-2	TRBD1	few	TRBJ1-2	CASSNRGSGGYTF	TGTGCCAGCAGCAACAGGGGGTCGGGTGGCTACACCTTC
TRBV30	TRBD2	-	TRBJ2-5	CAWSRGDSGETQYF	TGTGCCTGGAGTCGGGGGGATAGCGGCGAGACCCAGTACTTC
TRBV3-1/TRBV3-2	TRBD1	few	TRBJ2-5	CASSHPGQGQETQYF	TGTGCCAGCAGCCACCCGGGACAGGGACAAGAGACCCAGTACTTC
TRBV30	-	-	TRBJ1-2	CAWRYREGYGYTF	TGTGCCTGGAGATACAGGGAAGGCTATGGCTACACCTTC
TRBV7-9	TRBD2	once	TRBJ2-1	CASQPGGIRYNEQFF	TGTGCCAGTCAACCCGGGGGGATCCGCTACAATGAGCAGTTCTTC
TRBV4-2	TRBD1	-	TRBJ2-7	CASSQGQGGSYEQYF	TGTGCCAGCAGCCAAGGACAGGGGGGTTCCTACGAGCAGTACTTC
TRBV21-1	-	-	TRBJ2-3	CASRARARSTDTQYF	TGTGCCAGCAGGGCCCGAGCGCGAAGCACAGATACGCAGTATTTT
TRBV10-3	TRBD1	-	TRBJ2-1	CAIEGQGSEQFF	TGTGCCATCGAGGGACAGGGGAGCGAGCAGTTCTTC
TRBV18	TRBD1	-	TRBJ1-6	CASSPGTGNSPLHF	TGTGCCAGCTCACCAGGGACAGGGAATTCACCCCTCCACTTT
TRBV27	TRBD1	-	TRBJ1-6	CASSLSTGWKYSPLHF	TGTGCCAGCAGTTTATCGACAGGGTGGAAATATTCACCCCTCCACTTT
TRBV28	-	-	TRBJ2-7	CASSFRRPASEGDF	TGTGCCAGCAGTTTTAGACGACCCGCCAGTGAGGGGGACTTC
TRBV10-3	TRBD1	-	TRBJ1-2	CAIRNLPGQGGYTF	TGTGCCATCAGGAACCTTCCGGGACAGGGTGGCTACACCTTC
TRBV2	TRBD1	few	TRBJ2-7	CASRDRGVGEQYF	TGTGCCAGCCGAGACAGGGGCGTGGGTGAGCAGTACTTC
TRBV4-1	-	-	TRBJ2-6	CASSQEGDTSSSGANVLTF	TGCGCCAGCAGCCAAGAGGGGGACACGTCGAGCTCTGGGGCCAACGTCCTGACTTTC
TRBV6-5	TRBD2	-	TRBJ2-3	CASSSVAREGEDTQYF	TGTGCCAGCAGTTCAGTAGCGCGGGAGGGGGAGGATACGCAGTATTTT
TRBV9	TRBD2	-	TRBJ2-1	CASSPRTSGSQTEQFF	TGTGCCAGCAGCCCCCGGACTAGCGGGAGCCAAACTGAGCAGTTCTTC
TRBV30	TRBD2	-	TRBJ2-3	CALEGRTRVRDTQYF	TGTGCCCTCGAAGGACGGACTAGGGTTAGGGATACGCAGTATTTT
TRBV24-1	TRBD1	-	TRBJ2-5	CATSERTGGQETQYF	TGTGCCACCAGTGAACGGACAGGGGGCCAAGAGACCCAGTACTTC
TRBV25-1	TRBD1	-	TRBJ1-1	CASSGWTGTNTEAFF	TGTGCCAGCAGTGGCTGGACAGGGACAAACACTGAAGCTTTCTTT
TRBV3-1/TRBV3-2	-	-	TRBJ2-3	CASAALGGTDTQYF	TGTGCCAGCGCGGCGTTAGGGGGCACAGATACGCAGTATTTT
TRBV14	-	-	TRBJ1-1	CASSHGVLNTEAFF	TGTGCCAGCAGCCACGGTGTTTTGAACACTGAAGCTTTCTTT
TRBV16	-	-	TRBJ1-5	CASSQVGGPRGNQPQHF	TGTGCCAGCAGCCAAGTCGGGGGGCCTAGGGGCAATCAGCCCCAGCATTTT
TRBV18	-	-	TRBJ1-4	CASSPRSGSGEKLFF	TGTGCCAGCTCACCACGTTCGGGGTCGGGTGAAAAACTGTTTTTT
TRBV19	TRBD2	-	TRBJ2-1	CASRRGLAGRNEQFF	TGTGCCAGTAGAAGGGGACTAGCGGGTCGGAATGAGCAGTTCTTC
TRBV9	-	-	TRBJ1-6	CASSERGSSYNSPLHF	TGTGCCAGCAGTGAAAGGGGGAGCTCCTATAATTCACCCCTCCACTTT
TRBV18	TRBD1	-	TRBJ1-1	CASSPQGARDTEAFF	TGTGCCAGCTCACCCCAGGGGGCCAGAGACACTGAAGCTTTCTTT
TRBV18	-	-	TRBJ1-1	CASSPARGTEAFF	TGTGCCAGCTCACCCGCCCGGGGCACTGAAGCTTTCTTT
TRBV2	-	-	TRBJ2-6	CASSPSSGANVLTF	TGTGCCAGCAGTCCTAGCTCTGGGGCCAACGTCCTGACTTTC
TRBV7-2	TRBD2	-	TRBJ2-5	CASSLGLAGGGGTQYF	TGTGCCAGCAGCTTAGGACTAGCGGGAGGAGGGGGGACCCAGTACTTC
TRBV15	-	-	TRBJ1-4	CATSRETGGNEKLFF	TGTGCCACCAGCAGAGAGACTGGCGGTAATGAAAAACTGTTTTTT
TRBV11-2	-	-	TRBJ1-3	CASSSSTGNTIYF	TGTGCCAGCAGCTCCTCGACAGGAAACACCATATATTTT
TRBV19	TRBD1	-	TRBJ1-2	CASRPTGQGAYGYTF	TGTGCCAGTAGACCCACCGGACAGGGAGCTTATGGCTACACCTTC
TRBV5-4	-	-	TRBJ2-2	CASSSPAGSGDGELFF	TGTGCCAGCAGCTCCCCCGCCGGGTCGGGGGACGGGGAGCTGTTTTTT
TRBV30	TRBD1	-	TRBJ2-7	CAWSIGQVGYEQYF	TGTGCCTGGAGTATCGGACAGGTAGGGTACGAGCAGTACTTC
TRBV19	-	-	TRBJ1-1	CASSRQDNTEAFF	TGTGCCAGTAGCCGACAGGATAACACTGAAGCTTTCTTT
TRBV29-1	-	-	TRBJ2-7	CSASQGGEQYF	TGCAGCGCCTCCCAAGGGGGCGAGCAGTACTTC
TRBV4-1	-	-	TRBJ2-7	CASSQPQGKQYF	TGCGCCAGCAGCCAACCCCAGGGGAAGCAGTACTTC
TRBV5-1	TRBD2	-	TRBJ2-4	CASSLAGEGRNIQYF	TGCGCCAGCAGCTTGGCCGGGGAGGGTAGGAACATTCAGTACTTC
TRBV5-4	TRBD2	-	TRBJ2-5	CASSSQAGGRRETQYF	TGTGCCAGCAGCTCACAAGCGGGAGGGCGAAGAGAGACCCAGTACTTC
TRBV29-1	-	-	TRBJ1-1	CSVEARQGAFF	TGCAGCGTTGAAGCCCGGCAGGGAGCTTTCTTT
TRBV7-3	-	-	TRBJ1-1	CASSPSDLNTEAFF	TGTGCCAGCAGCCCGAGCGACTTGAACACTGAAGCTTTCTTT